This T cell receptor (beta chain) was observed in a study of PD-1 blockade in mismatch repair-deficient tumors. General study results and limits: Tumor-resident clones, often undetectable pretreatment in blood, expanded then contracted after pembrolizumab.

In germline, CDR1 is WNHNN, CDR2 SYGVQD (reference sequence). V shed 5 bases, J shed 5 bases, and the junction held 8 bases outside the gene matches. The CDR3 runs 14 residues. Assay: immunoSEQ multiplex PCR; the TCRdb copy retains only in-frame clones and omits some. The sample contains some 120,000 clones, about nine tenths of which appear only once. This clone turned up a few times. The antigen is undetermined. The TCR sequence derives from an adult with mismatch repair-deficient cancer. The chain links TRBV10-1 to TRBJ2-7; TRBD1 agrees at 8 bases. Sequenced material: peripheral blood, taken just over 70 weeks after starting pembrolizumab. The CDR3 protein is CASSRSQGANEQYF. CDR3 nucleotides: TGCGCCAGCAGTAGAAGTCAGGGGGCTAACGAGCAGTACTTC.